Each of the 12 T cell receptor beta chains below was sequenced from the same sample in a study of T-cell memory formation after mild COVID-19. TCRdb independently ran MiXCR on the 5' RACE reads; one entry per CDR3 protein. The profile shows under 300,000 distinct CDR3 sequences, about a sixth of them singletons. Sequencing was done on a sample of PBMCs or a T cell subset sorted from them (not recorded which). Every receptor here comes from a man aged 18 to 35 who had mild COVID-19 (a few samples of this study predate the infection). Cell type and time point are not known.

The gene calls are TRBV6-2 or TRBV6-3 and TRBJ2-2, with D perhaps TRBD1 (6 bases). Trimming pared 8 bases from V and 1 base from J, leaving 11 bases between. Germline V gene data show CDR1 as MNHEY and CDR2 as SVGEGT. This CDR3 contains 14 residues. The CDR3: CASHKGQNTGELFF. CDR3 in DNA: TGTGCCAGCCACAAGGGACAGAACACCGGGGAGCTGTTTTTT.

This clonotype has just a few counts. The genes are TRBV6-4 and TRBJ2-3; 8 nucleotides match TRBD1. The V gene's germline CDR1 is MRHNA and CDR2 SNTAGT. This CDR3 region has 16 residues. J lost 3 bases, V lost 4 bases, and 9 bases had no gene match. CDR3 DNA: TGTGCCAGCAGTGTCGACTGGCAGGGGGCGACAGATACGCAGTATTTT. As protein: CASSVDWQGATDTQYF.

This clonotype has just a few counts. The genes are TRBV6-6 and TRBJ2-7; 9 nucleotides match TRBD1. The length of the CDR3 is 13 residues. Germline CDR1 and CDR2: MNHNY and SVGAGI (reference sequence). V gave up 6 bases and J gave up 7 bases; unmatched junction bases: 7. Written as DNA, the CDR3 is TGTGCCAGCAGGGACAGGGGTGTGAGTGAGCAGTACGTC. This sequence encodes CASRDRGVSEQYV.

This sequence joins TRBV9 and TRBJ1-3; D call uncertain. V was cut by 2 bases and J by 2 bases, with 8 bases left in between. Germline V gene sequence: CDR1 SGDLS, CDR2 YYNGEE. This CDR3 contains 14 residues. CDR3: CASSVLSAGNTIYF. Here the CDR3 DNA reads TGTGCCAGCAGCGTGCTATCGGCTGGAAACACCATATATTTT.

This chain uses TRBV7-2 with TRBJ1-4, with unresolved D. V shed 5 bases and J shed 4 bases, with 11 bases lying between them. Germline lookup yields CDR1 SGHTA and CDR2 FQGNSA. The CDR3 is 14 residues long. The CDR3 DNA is TGTGCCAGCAGCCTGAGACGGGATAATGAAAAACTGTTTTTT. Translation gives CASSLRRDNEKLFF. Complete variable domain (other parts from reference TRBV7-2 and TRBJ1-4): GAGVSQSPSNKVTEKGKDVELRCDPISGHTALYWYRQSLGQGLEFLIYFQGNSAPDKSGLPSDRFSAERTGGSVSTLTIQRTQQEDSAVYLCASSLRRDNEKLFFGSGTQLSVL.

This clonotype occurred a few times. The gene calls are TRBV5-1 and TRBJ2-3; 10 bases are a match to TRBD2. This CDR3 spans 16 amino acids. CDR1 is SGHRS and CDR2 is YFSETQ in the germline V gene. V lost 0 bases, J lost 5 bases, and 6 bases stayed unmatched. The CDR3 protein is CASSLAAGGQIDTQYF. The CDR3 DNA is TGCGCCAGCAGCTTGGCAGCGGGGGGGCAGATAGATACGCAGTATTTT.

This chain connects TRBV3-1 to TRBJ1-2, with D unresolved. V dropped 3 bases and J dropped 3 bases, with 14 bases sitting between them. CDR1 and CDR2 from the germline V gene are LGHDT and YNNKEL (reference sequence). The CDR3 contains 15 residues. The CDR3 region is CASSHWDRMDYGYTF. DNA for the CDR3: TGTGCCAGCAGCCATTGGGATCGGATGGACTATGGCTACACCTTC.

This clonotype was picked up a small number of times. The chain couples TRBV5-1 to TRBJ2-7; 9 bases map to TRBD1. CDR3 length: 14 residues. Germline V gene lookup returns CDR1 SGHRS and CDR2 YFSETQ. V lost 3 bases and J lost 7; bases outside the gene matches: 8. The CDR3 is CASSSGTGHGEQYF. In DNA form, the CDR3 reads TGCGCCAGCAGCTCCGGGACAGGGCACGGAGAGCAGTACTTC.

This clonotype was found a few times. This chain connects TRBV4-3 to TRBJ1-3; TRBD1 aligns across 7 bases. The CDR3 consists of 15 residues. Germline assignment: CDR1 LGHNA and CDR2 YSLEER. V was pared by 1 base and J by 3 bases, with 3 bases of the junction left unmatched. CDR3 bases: TGCGCCAGCAGCCAAGGGGACAGATATGGAAACACCATATATTTT. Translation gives CASSQGDRYGNTIYF.

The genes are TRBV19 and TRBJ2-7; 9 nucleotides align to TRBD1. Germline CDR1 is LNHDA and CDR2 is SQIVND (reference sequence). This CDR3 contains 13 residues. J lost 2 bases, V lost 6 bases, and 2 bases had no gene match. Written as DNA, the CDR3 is TGTGCCAGTAGGGGACAGGGAGCCTACGAGCAGTACTTC. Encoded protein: CASRGQGAYEQYF.

The CDR3 protein is CASSSTFYGYTF. In DNA, the CDR3 is TGCGCCAGCAGCTCTACATTTTATGGCTACACCTTC. The rearrangement links TRBV5-1 to TRBJ1-2; the D is unclear. This CDR3 is built from 12 residues. Germline lookup yields CDR1 SGHRS and CDR2 YFSETQ. The V and J ends lost 3 bases and 5 bases respectively, with 8 bases between them. The full variable domain, with the rest looked up from reference TRBV5-1 and TRBJ1-2, is KAGVTQTPRYLIKTRGQQVTLSCSPISGHRSVSWYQQTPGQGLQFLFEYFSETQRNKGNFPGRFSGRQFSNSRSEMNVSTLELGDSALYLCASSSTFYGYTFGSGTRLTVV.

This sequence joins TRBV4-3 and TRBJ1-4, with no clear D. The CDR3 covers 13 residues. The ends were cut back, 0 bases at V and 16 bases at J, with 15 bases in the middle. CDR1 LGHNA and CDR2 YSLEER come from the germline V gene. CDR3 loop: CASSQERRGYRFF. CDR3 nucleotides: TGCGCCAGCAGCCAAGAGAGACGAGGATATCGGTTTTTT.